The 8 T cell receptor beta chains given below trace back to one sample, sequenced in a study of T cells after posttransplantation cyclophosphamide. Assay: immunoSEQ multiplex PCR; the TCRdb copy retains only in-frame clones and omits some. This table holds about 43,000 clones, about 92% found once. Cyclophosphamide on days +3 and +4 followed busulfan-fludarabine conditioning and a marrow graft. The input for sequencing was PBMCs, taken about 60 days after allogeneic stem cell transplant with posttransplant cyclophosphamide. These receptor sequences come from a male patient in his sixties or seventies who received an allogeneic stem cell transplant from a related donor and was CMV-positive. Among the T cells, some may be from the graft donor.

The chain employs TRBV5-1 and TRBJ2-5; D not resolved. The CDR3 consists of 16 residues. Germline lookup yields CDR1 SGHRS and CDR2 YFSETQ. The ends were cut back, 0 bases at V and 1 base at J, with 13 bases in the middle. CDR3 DNA: TGCGCCAGCAGCTTGGCCGAGGCAGCGCCCCAAGAGACCCAGTACTTC. It specifies CASSLAEAAPQETQYF.

This clone was found a few times. The V and J genes are TRBV28 and TRBJ1-2, with TRBD1 as a possible D gene (6 bases). Trimming left V 6 bases short and J 0 bases short, with 11 bases between. Germline loops: CDR1 MDHEN, CDR2 SYDVKM. CDR3 size: 14 residues. Here the CDR3 reads CASRRQGTNYGYTF. The CDR3 DNA reads as TGTGCCAGCAGACGGCAGGGGACTAACTATGGCTACACCTTC.

The chain is built from TRBV7-9 and TRBJ1-4; D perhaps matches TRBD1 (6 bases). The CDR3 contains 14 residues. The V gene's germline CDR1 is SEHNR and CDR2 FQNEAQ (reference sequence). The V end was cut by 5 bases, the J end by 6 bases, with 13 bases between. The CDR3 sequence: CASSPQGGDEKLFF. CDR3 nucleotide sequence: TGTGCCAGCAGCCCACAGGGAGGGGATGAAAAACTGTTTTTT.

The chain recombines TRBV6-1 with TRBJ2-1; D ambiguous. This CDR3 contains 15 residues. Trimming removed 1 base from V and 8 bases from J, with 15 bases in between. The germline V gene encodes CDR1 MNHNS and CDR2 SASEGT. CDR3 sequence reads: CASSEGARYHDEQFF. CDR3 in DNA: TGTGCCAGCAGTGAAGGGGCACGATATCACGATGAGCAGTTCTTC.

This chain joins TRBV5-5 and TRBJ1-2; 9 bases are a match to TRBD1. V lost 3 bases and J lost 6; bases outside the gene matches: 6. This CDR3 has 14 residues. Germline-derived CDR1 and CDR2 are SGHKS and YYEKEE (reference sequence). The CDR3 nucleotides read TGTGCCAGCAGCTCGCATGGGACAGGGAATGGCTACACCTTC. Its translation: CASSSHGTGNGYTF.

The chain links TRBV5-4 to TRBJ1-1, with TRBD1 as a possible D gene (5 bases). The V and J ends lost 4 bases and 0 bases respectively, with 13 bases between them. From germline, CDR1 is SGHNT and CDR2 YYREEE (reference sequence). The CDR3 length is 15 residues. The CDR3 DNA reads as TGTGCCAGCAGCGCCGCGACAGCGCTGAACACTGAAGCTTTCTTT. Translating it yields CASSAATALNTEAFF.

The rearrangement uses TRBV28 and TRBJ2-4; perhaps TRBD1 as D (6 bases). The CDR3 extends over 12 amino acids. V lost 5 bases to trimming and J lost 6 bases, with 8 bases between them. In germline, CDR1 is MDHEN, CDR2 SYDVKM. The CDR3 region has the DNA TGTGCCAGCAGTAAAGGGGGAAACATTCAGTACTTC. This translates into CASSKGGNIQYF.

This clone was counted between two and nine times. The rearrangement uses TRBV9 and TRBJ2-1; D unresolved. Per the germline V gene, CDR1 is SGDLS and CDR2 is YYNGEE. This CDR3 is 13 amino acids long. The germline V and J ends were trimmed by 5 bases and 4 bases, with 10 bases remaining between them. In DNA, the CDR3 is TGTGCCAGCAGTCTCACGGTTTACAATGAGCAGTTCTTC. It specifies CASSLTVYNEQFF.